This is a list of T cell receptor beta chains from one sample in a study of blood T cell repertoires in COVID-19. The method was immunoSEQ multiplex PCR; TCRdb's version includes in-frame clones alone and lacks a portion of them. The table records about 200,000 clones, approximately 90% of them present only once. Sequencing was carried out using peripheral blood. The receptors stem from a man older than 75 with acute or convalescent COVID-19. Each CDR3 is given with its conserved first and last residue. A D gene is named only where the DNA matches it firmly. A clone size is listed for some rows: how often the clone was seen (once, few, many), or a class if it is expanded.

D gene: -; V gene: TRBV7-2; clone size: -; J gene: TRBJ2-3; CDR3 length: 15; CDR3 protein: CASSSPEGGADTQYF; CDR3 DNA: TGTGCCAGCAGCTCGCCGGAAGGGGGTGCAGATACGCAGTATTTT
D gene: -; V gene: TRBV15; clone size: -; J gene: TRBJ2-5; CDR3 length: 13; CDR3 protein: CATSKQGRGFRYF; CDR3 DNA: TGTGCCACCAGCAAACAGGGTCGGGGTTTTAGGTACTTC
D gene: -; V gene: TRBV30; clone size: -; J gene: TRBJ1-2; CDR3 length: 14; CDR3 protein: CAWSVRGLNNGYTF; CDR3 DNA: TGTGCCTGGAGTGTACGAGGATTAAACAACGGCTACACCTTC
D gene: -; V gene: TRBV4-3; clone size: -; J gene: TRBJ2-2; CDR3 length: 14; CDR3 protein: CASSPQVHTGELFF; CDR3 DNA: TGCGCCAGCAGCCCACAGGTGCACACCGGGGAGCTGTTTTTT
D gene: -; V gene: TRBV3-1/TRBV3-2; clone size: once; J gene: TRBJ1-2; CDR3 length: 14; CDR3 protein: CASSRGTSNYGYTF; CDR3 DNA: TGTGCCAGCAGCCGGGGCACCTCTAACTATGGCTACACCTTC
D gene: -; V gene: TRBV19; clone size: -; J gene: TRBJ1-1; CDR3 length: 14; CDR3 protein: CASSRGGLNTEAFF; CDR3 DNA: TGTGCCAGTAGTAGGGGGGGCTTGAACACTGAAGCTTTCTTT
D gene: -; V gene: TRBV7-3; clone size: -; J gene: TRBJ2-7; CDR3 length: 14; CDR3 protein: CASSSQRSGGEQYF; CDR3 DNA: TGTGCCAGCAGCTCCCAGCGGAGTGGCGGCGAGCAGTACTTC
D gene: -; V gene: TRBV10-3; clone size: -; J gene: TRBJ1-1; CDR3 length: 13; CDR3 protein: CAISDGMNTEAFF; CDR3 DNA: TGTGCCATCAGTGACGGTATGAACACTGAAGCTTTCTTT
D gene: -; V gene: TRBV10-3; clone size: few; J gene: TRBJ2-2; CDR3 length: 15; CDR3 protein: CAISGSGANTGELFF; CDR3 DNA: TGTGCCATCAGTGGGAGCGGAGCGAACACCGGGGAGCTGTTTTTT
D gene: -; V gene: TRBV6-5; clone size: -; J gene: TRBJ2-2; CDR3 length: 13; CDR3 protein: CARVARGTGELFF; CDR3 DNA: TGTGCCAGAGTAGCTAGGGGGACCGGGGAGCTGTTTTTT
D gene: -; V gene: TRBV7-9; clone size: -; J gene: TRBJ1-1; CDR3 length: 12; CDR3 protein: CASSLTGTEAFF; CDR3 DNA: TGTGCCAGCAGCTTAACAGGGACTGAAGCTTTCTTT
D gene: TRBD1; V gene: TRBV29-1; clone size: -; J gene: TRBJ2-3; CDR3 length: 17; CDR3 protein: CSVEDGSGTGVGDTQYF; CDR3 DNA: TGCAGCGTTGAAGATGGGTCGGGGACAGGGGTTGGAGATACGCAGTATTTT
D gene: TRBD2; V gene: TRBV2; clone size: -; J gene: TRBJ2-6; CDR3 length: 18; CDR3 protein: CASTVGLAGFSGANVLTF; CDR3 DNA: TGTGCCAGCACCGTGGGACTAGCGGGCTTCTCTGGGGCCAACGTCCTGACTTTC
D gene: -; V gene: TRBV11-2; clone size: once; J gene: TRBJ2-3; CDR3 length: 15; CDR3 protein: CASSLPIPSADTQYF; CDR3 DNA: TGTGCCAGCAGCTTACCAATCCCTAGCGCAGATACGCAGTATTTT
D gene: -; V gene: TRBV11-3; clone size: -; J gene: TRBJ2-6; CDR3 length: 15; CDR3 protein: CASSLRGSGANVLTF; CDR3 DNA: TGTGCCAGCAGTCTCAGGGGTAGTGGGGCCAACGTCCTGACTTTC
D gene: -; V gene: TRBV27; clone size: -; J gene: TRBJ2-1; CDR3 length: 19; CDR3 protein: CASSLSLPRGGSSYNEQFF; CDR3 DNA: TGTGCCAGCAGTTTATCCCTACCCAGGGGAGGGAGCTCCTACAATGAGCAGTTCTTC
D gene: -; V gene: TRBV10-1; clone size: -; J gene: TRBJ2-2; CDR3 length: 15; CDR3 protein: CASSESPGFAGELFF; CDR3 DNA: TGCGCCAGCAGTGAGTCCCCAGGTTTCGCCGGGGAGCTGTTTTTT
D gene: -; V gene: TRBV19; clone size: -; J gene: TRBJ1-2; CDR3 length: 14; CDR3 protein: CASSERTLNYGYTF; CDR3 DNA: TGTGCCAGTAGTGAACGGACACTTAACTATGGCTACACCTTC
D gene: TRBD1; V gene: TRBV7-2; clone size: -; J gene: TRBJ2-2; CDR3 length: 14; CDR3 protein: CASRLTGGSGELFF; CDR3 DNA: TGTGCCAGCAGACTCACAGGGGGCTCCGGGGAGCTGTTTTTT
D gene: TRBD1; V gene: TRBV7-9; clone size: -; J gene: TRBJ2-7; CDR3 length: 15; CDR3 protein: CASSSYGTGVYEQYF; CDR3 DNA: TGTGCCAGCAGCTCTTACGGGACAGGGGTCTACGAGCAGTACTTC
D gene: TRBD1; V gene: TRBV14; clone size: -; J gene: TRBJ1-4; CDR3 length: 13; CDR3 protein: CASRRQGNEKLFF; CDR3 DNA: TGTGCCAGCCGGAGACAGGGTAATGAAAAACTGTTTTTT
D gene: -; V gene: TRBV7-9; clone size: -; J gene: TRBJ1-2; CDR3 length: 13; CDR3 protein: CASSSELNYGYTF; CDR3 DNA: TGTGCCAGCAGCTCGGAGCTGAACTATGGCTACACCTTC
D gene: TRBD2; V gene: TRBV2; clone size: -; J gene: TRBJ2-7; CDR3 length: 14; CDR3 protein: CASRAGLAGVEQYF; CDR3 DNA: TGTGCCAGCAGGGCGGGACTAGCGGGAGTCGAGCAGTACTTC
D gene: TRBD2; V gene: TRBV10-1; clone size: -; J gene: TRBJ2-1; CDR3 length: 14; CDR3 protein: CASSPGLLAPPQFF; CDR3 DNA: TGCGCCAGCAGTCCGGGACTACTCGCCCCACCGCAGTTCTTC
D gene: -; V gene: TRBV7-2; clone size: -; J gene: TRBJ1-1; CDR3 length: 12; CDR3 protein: CASSPERGEAFF; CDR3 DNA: TGTGCCAGCAGCCCGGAGAGAGGGGAAGCTTTCTTT
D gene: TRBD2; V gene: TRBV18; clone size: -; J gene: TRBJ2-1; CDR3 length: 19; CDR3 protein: CASSTVRLAGGNSYNEQFF; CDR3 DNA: TGTGCCAGCTCAACGGTGAGACTAGCGGGAGGAAATTCCTACAATGAGCAGTTCTTC
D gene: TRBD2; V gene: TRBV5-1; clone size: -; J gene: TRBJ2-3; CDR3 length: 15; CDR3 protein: CASRPFARESDTQYF; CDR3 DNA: TGCGCCAGCAGACCTTTCGCGCGGGAGTCAGATACGCAGTATTTT
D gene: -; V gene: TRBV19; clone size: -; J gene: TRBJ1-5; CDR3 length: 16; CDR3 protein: CASRSRAGYSNQPQHF; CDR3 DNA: TGTGCCAGTAGATCCCGGGCGGGGTATAGCAATCAGCCCCAGCATTTT
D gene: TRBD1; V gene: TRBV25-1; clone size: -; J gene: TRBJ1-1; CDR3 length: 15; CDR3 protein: CASSGNRGMNTEAFF; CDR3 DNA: TGTGCCAGCAGTGGAAACAGGGGAATGAACACTGAAGCTTTCTTT
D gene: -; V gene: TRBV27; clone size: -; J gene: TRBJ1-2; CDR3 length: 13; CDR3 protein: CASGKQESYGYTF; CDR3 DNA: TGTGCCAGTGGGAAACAGGAATCCTATGGCTACACCTTC
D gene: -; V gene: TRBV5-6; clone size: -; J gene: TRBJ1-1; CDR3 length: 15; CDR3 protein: CASSLRGGRGGEAFF; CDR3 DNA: TGTGCCAGCAGCCTGCGCGGGGGCAGGGGTGGTGAAGCTTTCTTT
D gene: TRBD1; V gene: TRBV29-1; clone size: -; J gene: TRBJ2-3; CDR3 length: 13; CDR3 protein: CSGGGTGSDTQYF; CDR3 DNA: TGCAGCGGGGGAGGGACAGGGTCAGATACGCAGTATTTT
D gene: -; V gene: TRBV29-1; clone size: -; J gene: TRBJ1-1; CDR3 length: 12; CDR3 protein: CSGLTGNTEAFF; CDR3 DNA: TGCAGCGGTTTGACAGGGAACACTGAAGCTTTCTTT
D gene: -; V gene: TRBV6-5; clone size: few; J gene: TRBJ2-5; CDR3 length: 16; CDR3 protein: CASSYSGGRGQETQYF; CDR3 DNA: TGTGCCAGCAGTTACTCGGGGGGACGGGGACAAGAGACCCAGTACTTC
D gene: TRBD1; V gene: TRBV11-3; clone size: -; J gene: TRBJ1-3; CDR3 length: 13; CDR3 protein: CASSLGQGNTIYF; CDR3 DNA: TGTGCCAGCAGCCTCGGACAGGGGAACACCATATATTTT
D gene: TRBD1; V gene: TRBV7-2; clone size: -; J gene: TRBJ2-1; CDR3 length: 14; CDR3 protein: CASSQGQRINEQFF; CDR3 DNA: TGTGCCAGCAGCCAGGGACAGAGAATCAATGAGCAGTTCTTC
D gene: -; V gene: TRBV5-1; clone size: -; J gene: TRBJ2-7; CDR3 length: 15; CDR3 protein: CASSPLSGDFYEQYF; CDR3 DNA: TGCGCCAGCAGCCCCCTCTCAGGGGATTTCTACGAGCAGTACTTC
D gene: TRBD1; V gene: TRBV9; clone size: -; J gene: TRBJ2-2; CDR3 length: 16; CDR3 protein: CASSATGTGYTGELFF; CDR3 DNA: TGTGCCAGCAGCGCAACCGGGACAGGCTACACCGGGGAGCTGTTTTTT
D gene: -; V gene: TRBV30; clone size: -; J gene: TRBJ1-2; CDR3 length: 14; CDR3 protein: CAWSSGAFAYGYTF; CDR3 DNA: TGTGCCTGGAGTTCAGGGGCGTTTGCCTATGGCTACACCTTC
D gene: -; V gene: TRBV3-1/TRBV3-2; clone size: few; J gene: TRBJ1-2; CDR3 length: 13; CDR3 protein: CASSQRGSYGYTF; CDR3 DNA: TGTGCCAGCAGCCAGCGGGGTTCCTATGGCTACACCTTC
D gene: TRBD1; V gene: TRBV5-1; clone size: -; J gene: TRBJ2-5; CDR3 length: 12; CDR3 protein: CASSRQGQTQYF; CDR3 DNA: TGCGCCAGCAGCCGACAGGGACAGACCCAGTACTTC
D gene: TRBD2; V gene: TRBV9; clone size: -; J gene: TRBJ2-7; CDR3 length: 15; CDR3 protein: CASSLTSGSSYEQYF; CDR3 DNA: TGTGCCAGCAGCCTAACTAGCGGTAGCTCCTACGAGCAGTACTTC
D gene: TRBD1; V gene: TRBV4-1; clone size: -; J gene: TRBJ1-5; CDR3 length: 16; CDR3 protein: CASSQDGQGGNQPQHF; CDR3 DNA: TGCGCCAGCAGCCAAGATGGACAGGGGGGCAATCAGCCCCAGCATTTT
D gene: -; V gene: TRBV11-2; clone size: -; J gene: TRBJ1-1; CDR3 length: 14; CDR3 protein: CASSLSRGGTEAFF; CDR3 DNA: TGTGCCAGCAGCTTAAGTCGCGGGGGTACTGAAGCTTTCTTT
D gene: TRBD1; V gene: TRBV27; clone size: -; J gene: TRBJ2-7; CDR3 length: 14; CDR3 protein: CASSPRGPSYEQYF; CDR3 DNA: TGTGCCAGCAGTCCAAGGGGGCCCTCCTACGAGCAGTACTTC
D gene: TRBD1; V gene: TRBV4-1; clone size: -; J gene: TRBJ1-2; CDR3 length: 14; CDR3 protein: CASSPQTGANGYTF; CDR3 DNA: TGCGCCAGCAGCCCCCAGACAGGGGCGAATGGCTACACCTTC
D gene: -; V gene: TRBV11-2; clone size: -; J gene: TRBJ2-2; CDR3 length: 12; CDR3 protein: CASSLGTGELFF; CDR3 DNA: TGTGCCAGCAGCCTCGGCACCGGGGAGCTGTTTTTT
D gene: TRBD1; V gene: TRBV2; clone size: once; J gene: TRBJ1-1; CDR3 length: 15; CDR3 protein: CASREAGQVNTEAFF; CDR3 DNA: TGTGCCAGCAGGGAGGCGGGACAGGTGAACACTGAAGCTTTCTTT
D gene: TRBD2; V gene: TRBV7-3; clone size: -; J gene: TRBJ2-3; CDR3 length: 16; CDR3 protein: CASSLYGGGPVDTQYF; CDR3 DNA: TGTGCCAGCAGCTTATATGGGGGAGGGCCAGTGGATACGCAGTATTTT
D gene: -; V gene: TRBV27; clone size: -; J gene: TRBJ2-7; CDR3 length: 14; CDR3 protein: CASNTHRSSYEQYF; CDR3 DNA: TGTGCCAGCAACACTCACAGGAGCTCCTACGAGCAGTACTTC
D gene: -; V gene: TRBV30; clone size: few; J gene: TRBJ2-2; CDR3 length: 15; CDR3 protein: CAWSVKGAYTGELFF; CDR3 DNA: TGTGCCTGGAGTGTGAAAGGGGCTTATACCGGGGAGCTGTTTTTT
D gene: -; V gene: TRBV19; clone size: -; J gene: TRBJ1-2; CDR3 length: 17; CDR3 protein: CASSIDQDRIYNYGYTF; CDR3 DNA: TGTGCCAGTAGTATAGATCAGGATAGGATTTACAACTATGGCTACACCTTC
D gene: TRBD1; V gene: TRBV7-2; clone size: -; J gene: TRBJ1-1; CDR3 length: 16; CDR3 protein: CASSLARDRWNTEAFF; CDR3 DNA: TGTGCCAGCAGCTTAGCGCGGGACAGGTGGAACACTGAAGCTTTCTTT
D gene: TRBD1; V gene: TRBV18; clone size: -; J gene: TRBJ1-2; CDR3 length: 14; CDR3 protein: CASSPGQTNYGYTF; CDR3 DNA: TGTGCCAGCTCACCGGGACAGACGAACTATGGCTACACCTTC
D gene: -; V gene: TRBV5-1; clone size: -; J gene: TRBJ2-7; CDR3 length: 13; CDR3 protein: CASSPPKGYEQYF; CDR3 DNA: TGCGCCAGCAGCCCTCCCAAGGGGTACGAGCAGTACTTC
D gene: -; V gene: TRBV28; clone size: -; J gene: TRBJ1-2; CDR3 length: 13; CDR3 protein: CASSDGGSYGYTF; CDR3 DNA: TGTGCCAGCAGCGACGGGGGGTCCTATGGCTACACCTTC
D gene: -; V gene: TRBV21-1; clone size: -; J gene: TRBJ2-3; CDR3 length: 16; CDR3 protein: CASSKRAGGPGDTQYF; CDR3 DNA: TGTGCCAGCAGCAAAAGGGCGGGAGGGCCCGGAGATACGCAGTATTTT
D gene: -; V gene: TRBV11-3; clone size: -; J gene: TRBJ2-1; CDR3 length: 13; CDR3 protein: CASSLTQGGEQFF; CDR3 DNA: TGTGCCAGCAGCTTAACACAGGGCGGCGAGCAGTTCTTC
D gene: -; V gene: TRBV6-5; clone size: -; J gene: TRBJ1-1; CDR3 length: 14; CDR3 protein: CASRAGVGNTEAFF; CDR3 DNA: TGTGCCAGCAGGGCCGGGGTGGGGAACACTGAAGCTTTCTTT
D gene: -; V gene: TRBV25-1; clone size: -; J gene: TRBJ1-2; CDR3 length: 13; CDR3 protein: CASKTDSNYGYTF; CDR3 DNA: TGTGCCAGCAAGACTGATTCTAACTATGGCTACACCTTC